This TCR beta chain originates from a study of OX40 agonist ivuxolimab in advanced cancers. Study-wide background: With a range of 23 to 79, age averaged about 58 years, and 75% to 90% were male. Study-level findings and limits: Dose levels from 0.1 to 3.0 mg/kg saw CD4+ and CD8+ blood T cells expand clonally by week 6. CD8+ T cells (on average) carried more expanded clones than CD4+ T cells. Researchers did not determine the expanded peripheral T cells' antigen specificity.

To note about this clone: What it recognizes is unknown.

Germline V lookup: CDR1 LNHDA, CDR2 SQIVND (reference sequence). The CDR3 is 14 amino acids. Trimming shortened V by 3 bases and J by 0 bases, and 8 bases separated the two germline ends. The repertoire was sequenced with immunoSEQ multiplex PCR; TCRdb's copy has only in-frame clones and lacks some. The sample lists roughly 80,000 clones; 85% to 90% were seen once. The receptor was isolated from an adult with an advanced solid tumor such as melanoma, head and neck, liver or kidney cancer. Sample: CD4+ or CD8+ T cells sorted from blood, taken in a trial of the OX40 agonist ivuxolimab. This chain connects TRBV19 to TRBJ1-1, with D unresolved. The CDR3 DNA reads TGTGCCAGTAGTATTCTTGTGATGAACACTGAAGCTTTCTTT. It translates to CASSILVMNTEAFF.